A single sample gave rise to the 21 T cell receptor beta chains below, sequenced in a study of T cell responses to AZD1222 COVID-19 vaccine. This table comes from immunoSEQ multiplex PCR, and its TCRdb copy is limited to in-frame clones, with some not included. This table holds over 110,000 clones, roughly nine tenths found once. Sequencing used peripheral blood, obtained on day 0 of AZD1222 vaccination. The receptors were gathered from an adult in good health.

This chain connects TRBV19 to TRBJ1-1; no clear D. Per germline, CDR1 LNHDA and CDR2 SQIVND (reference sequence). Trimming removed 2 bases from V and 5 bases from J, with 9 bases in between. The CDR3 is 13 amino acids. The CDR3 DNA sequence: TGTGCCAGTAGTATAAATGGGAAAACTGAAGCTTTCTTT. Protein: CASSINGKTEAFF. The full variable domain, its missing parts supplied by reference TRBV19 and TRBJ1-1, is DGGITQSPKYLFRKEGQNVTLSCEQNLNHDAMYWYRQDPGQGLRLIYYSQIVNDFQKGDIAEGYSVSREKKESFPLTVTSAQKNPTAFYLCASSINGKTEAFFGQGTRLTVV.

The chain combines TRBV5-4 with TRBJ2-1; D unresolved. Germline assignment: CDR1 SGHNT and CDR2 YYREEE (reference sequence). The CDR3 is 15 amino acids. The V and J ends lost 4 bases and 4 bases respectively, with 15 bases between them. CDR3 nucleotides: TGTGCCAGCAGCCCAGGAGAAAGACGATACAATGAGCAGTTCTTC. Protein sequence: CASSPGERRYNEQFF.

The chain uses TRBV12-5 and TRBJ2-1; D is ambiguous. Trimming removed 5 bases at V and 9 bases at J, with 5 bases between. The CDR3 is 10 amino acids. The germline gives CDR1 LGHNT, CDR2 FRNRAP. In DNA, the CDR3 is TGTGCTAGTGGTCGGACTGAGCAGTTCTTC. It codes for CASGRTEQFF.

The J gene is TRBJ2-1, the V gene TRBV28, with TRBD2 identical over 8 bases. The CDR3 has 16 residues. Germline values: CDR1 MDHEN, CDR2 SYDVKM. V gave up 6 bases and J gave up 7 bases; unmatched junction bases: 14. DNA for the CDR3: TGTGCCAGCAGGGAACCGTTGGGGACTAGTAAGAATGAGCAGTTCTTC. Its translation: CASREPLGTSKNEQFF.

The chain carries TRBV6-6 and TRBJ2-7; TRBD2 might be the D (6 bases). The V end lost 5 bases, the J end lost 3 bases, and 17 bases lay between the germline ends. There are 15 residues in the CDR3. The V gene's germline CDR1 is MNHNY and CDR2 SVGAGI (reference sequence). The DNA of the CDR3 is TGTGCCAGCAGTCCGACCGGGACTTGGGTCTACGAGCAGTACTTC. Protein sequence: CASSPTGTWVYEQYF.

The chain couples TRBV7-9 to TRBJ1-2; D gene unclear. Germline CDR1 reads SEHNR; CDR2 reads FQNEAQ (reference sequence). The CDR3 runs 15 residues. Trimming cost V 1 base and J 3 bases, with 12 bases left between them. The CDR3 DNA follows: TGTGCCAGCAGCTTAGTTGAGGCTGGCGACTATGGCTACACCTTC. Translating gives CASSLVEAGDYGYTF.

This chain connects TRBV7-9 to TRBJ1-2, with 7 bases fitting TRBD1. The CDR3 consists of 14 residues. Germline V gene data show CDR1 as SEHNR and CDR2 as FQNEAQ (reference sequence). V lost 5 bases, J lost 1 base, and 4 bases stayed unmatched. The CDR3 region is CASSRTGLNYGYTF. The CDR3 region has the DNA TGTGCCAGCAGCCGGACAGGCCTTAACTATGGCTACACCTTC. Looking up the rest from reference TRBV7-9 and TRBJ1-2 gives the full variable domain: DTGVSQNPRHKITKRGQNVTFRCDPISEHNRLYWYRQTLGQGPEFLTYFQNEAQLEKSRLLSDRFSAERPKGSFSTLEIQRTEQGDSAMYLCASSRTGLNYGYTFGSGTRLTVV.

As DNA, the CDR3 is TGTGCCACCCAGGAACAGGGAAATCAGCCCCAGCATTTT. This translates into CATQEQGNQPQHF. The chain carries TRBV24-1 and TRBJ1-5, with D possibly being TRBD1 (6 bases). The CDR3 totals 13 residues. The V and J ends lost 9 bases and 4 bases respectively, with 12 bases between them. Germline-derived CDR1 and CDR2 are KGHDR and SFDVKD.

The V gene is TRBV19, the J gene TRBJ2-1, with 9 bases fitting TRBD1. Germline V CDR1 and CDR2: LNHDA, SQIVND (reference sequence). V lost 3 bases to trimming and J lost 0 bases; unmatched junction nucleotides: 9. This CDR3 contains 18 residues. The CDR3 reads CASSIVGRTGDSYNEQFF. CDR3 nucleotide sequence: TGTGCCAGTAGTATCGTTGGACGGACAGGGGACTCCTACAATGAGCAGTTCTTC.

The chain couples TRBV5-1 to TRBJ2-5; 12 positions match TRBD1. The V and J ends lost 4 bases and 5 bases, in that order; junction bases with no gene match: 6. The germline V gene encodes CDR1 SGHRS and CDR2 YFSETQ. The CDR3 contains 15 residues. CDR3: CASSPGTGGAETQYF. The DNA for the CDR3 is TGCGCCAGCAGCCCCGGGACAGGGGGCGCGGAGACCCAGTACTTC.

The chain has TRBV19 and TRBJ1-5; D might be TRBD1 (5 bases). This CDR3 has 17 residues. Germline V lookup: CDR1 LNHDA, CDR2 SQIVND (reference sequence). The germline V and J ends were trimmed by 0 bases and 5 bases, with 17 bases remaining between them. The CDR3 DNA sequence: TGTGCCAGTAGTATAGAGGGGGAGGGACCAGGAGATCAGCCCCAGCATTTT. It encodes CASSIEGEGPGDQPQHF.

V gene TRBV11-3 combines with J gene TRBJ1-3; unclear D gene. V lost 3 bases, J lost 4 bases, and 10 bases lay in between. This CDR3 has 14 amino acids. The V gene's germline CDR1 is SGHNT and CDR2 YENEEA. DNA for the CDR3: TGTGCCAGCAGCTTGGGAGGGAGGGGAAACACCATATATTTT. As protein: CASSLGGRGNTIYF.

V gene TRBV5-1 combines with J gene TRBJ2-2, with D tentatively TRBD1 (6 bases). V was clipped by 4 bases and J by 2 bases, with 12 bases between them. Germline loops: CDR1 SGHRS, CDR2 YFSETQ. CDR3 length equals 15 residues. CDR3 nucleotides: TGCGCCAGCAGCCGACAGGCACCAAACACCGGGGAGCTGTTTTTT. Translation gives CASSRQAPNTGELFF.

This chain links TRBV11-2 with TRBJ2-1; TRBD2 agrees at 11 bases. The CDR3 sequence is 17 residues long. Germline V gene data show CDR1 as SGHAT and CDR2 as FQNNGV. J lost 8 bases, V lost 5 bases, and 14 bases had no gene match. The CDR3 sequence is CASSARLAGPFTDEQFF. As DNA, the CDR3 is TGTGCCAGCAGCGCCCGACTAGCGGGACCCTTTACGGATGAGCAGTTCTTC.

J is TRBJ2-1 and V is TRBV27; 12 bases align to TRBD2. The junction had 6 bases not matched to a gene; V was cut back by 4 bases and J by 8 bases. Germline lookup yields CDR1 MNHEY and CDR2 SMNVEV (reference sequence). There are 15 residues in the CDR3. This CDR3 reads CASSSTSGGRDEQFF. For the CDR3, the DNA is TGTGCCAGCAGTTCCACTAGCGGGGGGCGCGATGAGCAGTTCTTC.

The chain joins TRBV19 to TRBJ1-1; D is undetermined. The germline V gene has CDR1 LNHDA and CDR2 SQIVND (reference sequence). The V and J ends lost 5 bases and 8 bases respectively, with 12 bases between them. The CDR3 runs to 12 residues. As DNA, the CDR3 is TGTGCCAGTAGTTCACTTACAGAAGAAGCTTTCTTT. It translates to CASSSLTEEAFF.

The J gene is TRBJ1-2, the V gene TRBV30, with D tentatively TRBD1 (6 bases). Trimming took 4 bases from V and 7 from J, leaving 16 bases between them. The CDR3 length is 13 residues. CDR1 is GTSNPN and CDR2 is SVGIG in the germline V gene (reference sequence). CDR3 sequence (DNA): TGTGCCTGGAAGAGGGCAGGGGTGGCTGGCTACACCTTC. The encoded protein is CAWKRAGVAGYTF. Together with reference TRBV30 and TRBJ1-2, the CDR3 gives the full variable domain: SQTIHQWPATLVQPVGSPLSLECTVEGTSNPNLYWYRQAAGRGLQLLFYSVGIGQISSEVPQNLSASRPQDRQFILSSKKLLLSDSGFYLCAWKRAGVAGYTFGSGTRLTVV.

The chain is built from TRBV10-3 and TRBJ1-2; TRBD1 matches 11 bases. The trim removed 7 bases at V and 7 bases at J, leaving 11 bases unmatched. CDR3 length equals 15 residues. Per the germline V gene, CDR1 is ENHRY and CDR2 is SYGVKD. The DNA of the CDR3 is TGTGCCATCACGAGTGGGACAGGGGGTATGGTTGGCTACACCTTC. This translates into CAITSGTGGMVGYTF.

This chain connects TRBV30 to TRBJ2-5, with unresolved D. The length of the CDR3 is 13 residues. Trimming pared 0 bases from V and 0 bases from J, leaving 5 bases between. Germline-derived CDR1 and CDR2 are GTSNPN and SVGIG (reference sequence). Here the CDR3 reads CAWSVSYQETQYF. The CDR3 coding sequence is TGTGCCTGGAGTGTAAGTTACCAAGAGACCCAGTACTTC. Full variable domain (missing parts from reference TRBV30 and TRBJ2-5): SQTIHQWPATLVQPVGSPLSLECTVEGTSNPNLYWYRQAAGRGLQLLFYSVGIGQISSEVPQNLSASRPQDRQFILSSKKLLLSDSGFYLCAWSVSYQETQYFGPGTRLLVL.

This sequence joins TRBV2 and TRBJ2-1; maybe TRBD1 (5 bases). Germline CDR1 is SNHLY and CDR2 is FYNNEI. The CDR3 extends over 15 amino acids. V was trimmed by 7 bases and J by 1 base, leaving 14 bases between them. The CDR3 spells CASNIDSLSYNEQFF. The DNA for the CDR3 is TGTGCCAGCAACATAGACAGCCTTTCCTACAATGAGCAGTTCTTC.

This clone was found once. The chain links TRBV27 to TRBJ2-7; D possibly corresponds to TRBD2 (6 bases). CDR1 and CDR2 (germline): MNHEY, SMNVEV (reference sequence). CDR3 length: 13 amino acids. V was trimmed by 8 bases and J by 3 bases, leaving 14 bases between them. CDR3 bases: TGTGCCAGCGGTTATACGGGAGTCTACGAGCAGTACTTC. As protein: CASGYTGVYEQYF.